Sequencing of this TCR beta chain was carried out in a study of blood T cell repertoires in COVID-19. Study in general: The study drew acute and convalescent COVID-19 samples from the United States, Italy and Spain.

Germline trimming cut 1 base from V and 0 bases from J; bases unmatched to any gene: 11. CDR3 size: 18 residues. The germline CDR1 and CDR2 sequences are SGHVS and FQNEAQ. Per the study methods: It was from reference gene primer amplification that nucleated cell counts were estimated. This table comes from immunoSEQ multiplex PCR, and its TCRdb copy is limited to in-frame clones, with some not included. That table furnishes V, J and clone size, whereas the DNA furnished D and trimming. The sample carries about 92,000 clones, roughly 76% recorded once. The chain has TRBV7-8 and TRBJ1-1, with 7 bases matching TRBD1. The clonotype comes from a woman older than 75 with active or convalescent COVID-19. The sequencing sample was made of peripheral blood. CDR3 sequence reads: CASSLGSPPGTVNTEAFF. The CDR3 bases are TGTGCCAGCAGCTTAGGTAGCCCCCCCGGGACAGTGAACACTGAAGCTTTCTTT.